This T cell receptor beta chain was obtained from a study of blood T cell repertoires in COVID-19. About the study: Specimens from acute and convalescent COVID-19 originated in the United States, Italy and Spain.

The CDR3 sequence is 15 residues long. Trimming cost V 5 bases and J 7 bases; bases outside gene matches: 13. The germline CDR1 and CDR2 sequences are LGHDT and YNNKEL (reference sequence). Categorization into cohorts depended on clinical history that participants reported. The repertoire was sequenced with immunoSEQ multiplex PCR; TCRdb's copy has only in-frame clones and lacks some. The sample contains 220,000 or so clones, 90% of which appear only once. The rearrangement links TRBV3-1 (or the pseudogene TRBV3-2) to TRBJ1-2, with TRBD1 matching over 7 bases. Source material: PBMCs or T cells enriched from blood (not recorded which). This clonotype was sampled from a man aged 30 to 45 who had been exposed to COVID-19. The CDR3 sequence is CASSSSTGQESGYTF. The CDR3 DNA is TGTGCCAGCAGCTCCTCGACAGGGCAAGAGTCTGGCTACACCTTC.